The next 6 T cell receptor beta chains were all read from a single sample in a study of T cells in Graves' hyperthyroidism and ophthalmopathy. Amplification of TCR beta CDR3 regions used RNA as the template. Carried out on the TCR CDR3, a first-round RT-PCR used the HTBI primer set. TCRdb ran MiXCR on the multiplex PCR reads and lists one entry per CDR3 protein. The sample records 700,000 or so distinct CDR3 sequences, about 17% being singletons. The sequenced sample was blood. Receptor source: a young man with Graves' hyperthyroidism.

This clonotype was counted only a few times. The chain joins TRBV9 to TRBJ2-3; no definite D call. Deletions cut 4 bases from V and 2 bases from J, with 11 bases between. CDR1 and CDR2 (germline): SGDLS, YYNGEE. The CDR3 is 14 amino acids. The CDR3 sequence is CASSPRLATDTQYF. The CDR3, as DNA: TGTGCCAGCAGCCCAAGACTGGCCACAGATACGCAGTATTTT.

This clonotype was seen ten or more times. This chain joins TRBV18 and TRBJ2-1; TRBD2 matches at 7 bases. Germline V gene data show CDR1 as KGHSH and CDR2 as LQKENI. Trimming at V came to 3 bases and at J to 0 bases, leaving 8 bases not matched to a gene. The CDR3 has 17 amino acids. CDR3 in amino acids: CASSPRLAESSYNEQFF. In DNA, the CDR3 is TGTGCCAGCTCACCGAGACTAGCAGAAAGCTCCTACAATGAGCAGTTCTTC.

This clonotype came up many times. This chain uses TRBV5-1 with TRBJ1-2, with a tentative D call TRBD1 (5 bases). V was clipped by 4 bases and J by 10 bases, with 17 bases between them. The CDR3 totals 13 residues. Germline V lookup: CDR1 SGHRS, CDR2 YFSETQ. DNA of the CDR3: TGCGCCAGCAGCCCGGAACACGGGGGAATCTACACCTTC. This gives the protein CASSPEHGGIYTF. Together with reference TRBV5-1 and TRBJ1-2, the CDR3 gives the full variable domain: KAGVTQTPRYLIKTRGQQVTLSCSPISGHRSVSWYQQTPGQGLQFLFEYFSETQRNKGNFPGRFSGRQFSNSRSEMNVSTLELGDSALYLCASSPEHGGIYTFGSGTRLTVV.

This clonotype was recorded many times. This CDR3 reads CSAQTGGFPEAFF. The CDR3 DNA reads as TGCAGTGCTCAGACAGGGGGGTTTCCTGAAGCTTTCTTT. The chain employs TRBV20-1 and TRBJ1-1, with 9 nucleotides matching TRBD1. Per the germline V gene, CDR1 is DFQATT and CDR2 is SNEGSKA (reference sequence). V lost 5 bases to trimming and J lost 6 bases; unmatched junction nucleotides: 7. The CDR3 runs to 13 residues.

This clonotype was detected ten times or more. The rearrangement uses TRBV18 and TRBJ1-1; D is perhaps TRBD1 (6 bases). The V end was cut by 2 bases, the J end by 1 base, with 11 bases between. CDR1 and CDR2 from the germline V gene are KGHSH and LQKENI. CDR3 length: 15 amino acids. The CDR3 sequence is CASSPADSWNTEAFF. The CDR3 bases are TGTGCCAGCTCACCAGCGGACAGCTGGAACACTGAAGCTTTCTTT.

The chain links TRBV5-6 to TRBJ2-2; D tentatively fits TRBD1 or TRBD2 (5 bases each). This CDR3 has 17 residues. From germline, CDR1 is SGHDT and CDR2 YYEEEE. Trimming stripped 1 base from V and 5 bases from J, with 18 bases between. The CDR3 DNA follows: TGTGCCAGCAGCTTGAACGCCGGGACGGGAATAACCGGGGAGCTGTTTTTT. This gives the protein CASSLNAGTGITGELFF.